This T cell receptor beta chain was recorded in a study of metastatic and nonmetastatic thyroid tumors. Thyroid surgery took place with no prior treatment in any patient. Germline CDR1 is ENHRY and CDR2 is SYGVKD. CDR3 size: 15 residues. Trimming pared 4 bases from V and 0 bases from J, leaving 7 bases between. This clone appeared many times. TCRdb reprocessed the PCR reads via MiXCR. The data show approximately 21,000 clones, just over 20% seen once. Sequencing used blood. This TCR came from a female donor with papillary thyroid cancer or a benign thyroid nodule (not recorded which). Some clones in this sample may be carry-over from other donors' samples. The chain uses TRBV10-3 and TRBJ1-6, with D hard to call. CDR3 residues: CAISAAGSYNSPLHF. CDR3 DNA: TGTGCCATCAGTGCTGCTGGCTCCTATAATTCACCCCTCCACTTT.